This T cell receptor beta chain comes out of a study of shared clonotypes between healthy human individuals. Broader study findings: Blood was the only sampled material, and tissue repertoires likely differ. Depth was large, yet rarefaction showed that sorted-subset sequencing was incomplete.

Data came from immunoSEQ multiplex PCR; TCRdb stores just in-frame clones and leaves some out. This table has roughly 86,000 clones, 60% to 75% appearing once. Germline V gives CDR1 MNHNY, CDR2 SVGAGI (reference sequence). The CDR3 has 16 amino acids. J lost 4 bases, V lost 7 bases, and 12 bases had no gene match. A word on this clone: Its antigen is not identified.

Sequencing input: memory CD8+ T cells sorted from blood. Sample subset: CD45RO+ cells pooled with CCR7-negative TemRA cells. The origin of this receptor is a man aged 25-45 years in good health. V is TRBV6-6 and J is TRBJ2-2; TRBD2 matches 7 bases. CDR3 region: CASTDRQGGFTGELFF. In DNA form, the CDR3 reads TGTGCCAGCACCGACCGGCAGGGAGGGTTCACCGGGGAGCTGTTTTTT.